The entry below describes one T cell receptor (beta chain). Original data processing: Cell counts per sample came from amplifying reference gene primers. Clones were sequenced by immunoSEQ multiplex PCR, and TCRdb holds only the in-frame ones, with some missing. V and J calls and clone size are given by that table; D and trimming were obtained from the DNA. The table shows about 190,000 clones, with more than 60% occurring only once. The germline gives CDR1 MDHEN, CDR2 SYDVKM. Between the trimmed V and J ends, which lost 6 bases and 3 bases, there was a span of 9 bases. The CDR3 is 14 amino acids. This entry belongs to a study of blood T cell repertoires in COVID-19.

The receptor's source is a man aged 45-60 years who had recovered from COVID-19. Sequencing used peripheral blood. The rearrangement uses TRBV28 and TRBJ2-6, with a tentative D call TRBD2 (5 bases). CDR3 nucleotide sequence: TGTGCCAGCAGACTCCGGGATGGGGCCAACGTCCTGACTTTC. It translates to CASRLRDGANVLTF.